The 16 T cell receptor beta chains below all came from one sample that was sequenced in a study of PD-L1 blockade in urothelial cancer. Measured with immunoSEQ multiplex PCR; TCRdb has only the in-frame clones, and not every one. The repertoire includes around 100,000 clones, 90% of them detected once, and roughly 1.6% sits in the top ten. Time point reported: pretreatment peripheral blood. The source material was PBMCs, sampled around atezolizumab (anti-PD-L1) treatment. The receptors stem from a man aged 60 to 75 with urothelial cancer.

The chain uses TRBV14 and TRBJ2-1, with TRBD2 identical over 14 bases. The CDR3 spans 17 residues. The V segment lost 3 bases and the J segment 7 bases; nucleotides outside the gene matches: 8. Germline values: CDR1 SGHDN, CDR2 FVKESK. In DNA form, the CDR3 reads TGTGCCAGCAGCCATCTTCGGACTAGCGGGGGGTTGAATGAGCAGTTCTTC. Its translation: CASSHLRTSGGLNEQFF. The variable domain in full, completed from reference TRBV14 and TRBJ2-1, reads EAGVTQFPSHSVIEKGQTVTLRCDPISGHDNLYWYRRVMGKEIKFLLHFVKESKQDESGMPNNRFLAERTGGTYSTLKVQPAELEDSGVYFCASSHLRTSGGLNEQFFGPGTRLTVL.

The sample holds one count of this clone. This chain connects TRBV7-9 to TRBJ2-7, with D possibly being TRBD1 (6 bases). Trimming left V 7 bases short and J 3 bases short, with 13 bases between. The CDR3 contains 13 residues. Germline V gives CDR1 SEHNR, CDR2 FQNEAQ (reference sequence). The CDR3 sequence: CASTKGVFYEQYF. The CDR3 DNA sequence: TGTGCCAGCACCAAGGGGGTTTTCTACGAGCAGTACTTC.

A single count supports this clone. V usage is TRBV6-1 and J usage is TRBJ2-1; tentative D call: TRBD2 (7 bases). Per the germline V gene, CDR1 is MNHNS and CDR2 is SASEGT. V lost 4 bases and J 1 base, leaving 11 bases between the germline ends. This CDR3 has 15 residues. The CDR3 DNA reads TGTGCCAGCAGTGCCGGGGGGCCATCCTACAATGAGCAGTTCTTC. Translating gives CASSAGGPSYNEQFF.

This chain connects TRBV4-3 to TRBJ2-3, with D perhaps TRBD2 (5 bases). From germline, CDR1 is LGHNA and CDR2 YSLEER. The CDR3 runs 16 residues. The germline V and J ends were trimmed by 2 bases and 1 base, with 13 bases remaining between them. The CDR3 DNA is TGCGCCAGCAGCCAAAGGTCCCCACTAGGCACAGATACGCAGTATTTT. This gives the protein CASSQRSPLGTDTQYF.

The chain couples TRBV2 to TRBJ2-5; TRBD2 might be the D (5 bases). The germline gives CDR1 SNHLY, CDR2 FYNNEI. The CDR3 runs to 15 residues. V lost 9 bases, J lost 0 bases, and 17 bases lay in between. The DNA for the CDR3 is TGTGCCAGGACTTCGAACCTAGCAGACCAAGAGACCCAGTACTTC. Translating it yields CARTSNLADQETQYF.

The chain carries TRBV2 and TRBJ2-5; 16 positions agree with TRBD2. V dropped 8 bases and J dropped 5; count of bases not matched to a gene: 5. The CDR3 sequence is 15 residues long. In germline, CDR1 is SNHLY, CDR2 FYNNEI. CDR3 loop: CASLGTSGRAETQYF. CDR3 DNA: TGTGCCAGCCTTGGGACTAGCGGGAGGGCGGAGACCCAGTACTTC.

This clone was detected once. The chain is built from TRBV6-1 and TRBJ2-5; possible D gene TRBD2, 7 bases. Trimming pared 11 bases from V and 5 bases from J, leaving 15 bases between. The germline CDR1 and CDR2 sequences are MNHNS and SASEGT. This CDR3 contains 12 residues. Written as DNA, the CDR3 is TGTGCCGGCCGGGGGGCTGCGGAGACCCAGTACTTC. It is translated as CAGRGAAETQYF.

The J gene is TRBJ1-6, the V gene TRBV2; D remains unclear. This CDR3 has 16 residues. Trimming stripped 1 base from V and 0 bases from J, with 7 bases between. CDR1 and CDR2 from the germline V gene are SNHLY and FYNNEI. In nucleotides, the CDR3 is TGTGCCAGCAGTGAAGGACTTCGCTCCTATAATTCACCCCTCCACTTT. It translates to CASSEGLRSYNSPLHF.

The table lists this clone with a count of one. The chain is built from TRBV29-1 and TRBJ1-2; a weak D match, TRBD1 (6 bases). The V gene's germline CDR1 is SQVTM and CDR2 ANQGSEA. The V and J ends lost 1 base and 2 bases respectively, with 8 bases between them. This CDR3 has 13 residues. The CDR3 sequence: CSVEGTGNYGYTF. CDR3 DNA sequence: TGCAGCGTTGAAGGAACAGGGAACTATGGCTACACCTTC.

The gene calls are TRBV7-9 and TRBJ1-4; 9 bases are shared with TRBD1. CDR3 length: 15 amino acids. J lost 5 bases, V lost 4 bases, and 5 bases had no gene match. Germline CDR1 is SEHNR and CDR2 is FQNEAQ (reference sequence). The CDR3 nucleotides read TGTGCCAGCAGCTCTTACGGGACAGGGAATGAAAAACTGTTTTTT. Amino acid sequence: CASSSYGTGNEKLFF.

This chain uses TRBV9 with TRBJ2-3; 15 bases line up with TRBD2. Losses at the gene ends were 3 bases for V and 12 bases for J; bases not matched to a gene: 11. The CDR3 contains 16 residues. CDR1 SGDLS and CDR2 YYNGEE come from the germline V gene. The CDR3 nucleotides are TGTGCCAGCAGCGCCTCCGGGACTAGCGGGGGGCCCCCTCAGTATTTT. Translating gives CASSASGTSGGPPQYF.

The chain employs TRBV10-1 and TRBJ2-5; 8 nucleotides agree with TRBD2. After removal of 8 bases from V and 7 bases from J, the junction contained 6 bases not matched to a gene. The CDR3 is made up of 12 amino acids. The germline gives CDR1 WNHNN, CDR2 SYGVQD (reference sequence). CDR3 in amino acids: CASAPAGGTQYF. In DNA form, the CDR3 reads TGCGCCAGCGCACCTGCGGGAGGGACCCAGTACTTC.

J is TRBJ2-1 and V is TRBV11-2, with D possibly matching TRBD2 (6 bases). The germline CDR1 and CDR2 sequences are SGHAT and FQNNGV. This CDR3 is built from 17 residues. V was pared by 0 bases and J by 7 bases, with 19 bases between. CDR3 in amino acids: CASSLDLLRGVGNEQFF. CDR3 DNA: TGTGCCAGCAGCTTAGATCTTTTGCGGGGCGTAGGGAATGAGCAGTTCTTC.

The genes are TRBV5-1 and TRBJ2-2; 8 nucleotides match TRBD1. Germline assignment: CDR1 SGHRS and CDR2 YFSETQ. The V gene end was trimmed by 4 bases and the J gene end by 4 bases; junction bases not matched to a gene: 6. The CDR3 contains 15 residues. In DNA, the CDR3 is TGCGCCAGCAGCGTGACAGGGGATAGCACCGGGGAGCTGTTTTTT. Translated: CASSVTGDSTGELFF. The entire variable domain, with the rest obtained from reference TRBV5-1 and TRBJ2-2, is as follows: KAGVTQTPRYLIKTRGQQVTLSCSPISGHRSVSWYQQTPGQGLQFLFEYFSETQRNKGNFPGRFSGRQFSNSRSEMNVSTLELGDSALYLCASSVTGDSTGELFFGEGSRLTVL.

The V call is TRBV11-3, the J call TRBJ2-5, with 7 positions matching TRBD1. The germline gives CDR1 SGHNT, CDR2 YENEEA. The V gene end was trimmed by 5 bases and the J gene end by 5 bases; junction bases not matched to a gene: 5. There are 13 residues in the CDR3. CDR3 coding DNA: TGTGCCAGCAGCACAGGGGTCGGGGAGACCCAGTACTTC. This sequence encodes CASSTGVGETQYF.

The chain combines TRBV6-5 with TRBJ2-1, with a possible D match to TRBD2 (6 bases). V shed 11 bases and J shed 8 bases, with 19 bases lying between them. The CDR3 spans 13 residues. Germline V gene lookup returns CDR1 MNHEY and CDR2 SVGAGI. CDR3 residues: CAAIAASGYEQFF. The DNA for the CDR3 is TGTGCCGCGATAGCGGCATCGGGGTATGAGCAGTTCTTC.